Below are 11 T cell receptor beta chains sequenced from a single sample in a study of early T cells in non-severe SARS-CoV-2 infection. TCRdb passed the 5' RACE reads through MiXCR, listing each CDR3 protein once. The sample records some 27,000 distinct CDR3 sequences, approximately 5.1% being singletons. The sequencing input was whole blood. Every receptor here comes from an adult who was a healthcare worker with PCR-confirmed SARS-CoV-2 infection or an uninfected control (not recorded which).

This clonotype showed up many times. V is TRBV28 and J is TRBJ2-7, with D perhaps TRBD2 (6 bases). The V gene lost 6 bases and the J gene lost 1 base, with 19 bases spanning the gap. In germline, CDR1 is MDHEN, CDR2 SYDVKM. The CDR3 is made up of 16 amino acids. As DNA, the CDR3 is TGTGCCAGCAGCCCAGCGGGCCGAACTCTTTCCTACGAGCAGTACTTC. Its translation is CASSPAGRTLSYEQYF.

This clonotype was counted at least ten times. The chain uses TRBV27 and TRBJ2-1, with 8 nucleotides matching TRBD2. Trimming cost V 3 bases and J 2 bases; bases outside gene matches: 3. Germline values: CDR1 MNHEY, CDR2 SMNVEV (reference sequence). The CDR3 sequence is 15 residues long. The CDR3, as DNA: TGTGCCAGCAGTTTGAATAGCGGGACCTACAATGAGCAGTTCTTC. This codes for CASSLNSGTYNEQFF.

This clonotype has a handful of counts. V is TRBV18 and J is TRBJ2-2; D is possibly TRBD1 (6 bases). The germline gives CDR1 KGHSH, CDR2 LQKENI. With 5 bases removed from V and 1 base from J, the gap between germline ends came to 8 bases. CDR3 length: 14 amino acids. CDR3 protein: CASSSGQNTGELFF. The CDR3 DNA is TGTGCCAGCTCATCGGGACAGAACACCGGGGAGCTGTTTTTT. Variable domain in full (rest from reference TRBV18 and TRBJ2-2): NAGVMQNPRHLVRRRGQEARLRCSPMKGHSHVYWYRQLPEEGLKFMVYLQKENIIDESGMPKERFSAEFPKEGPSILRIQQVVRGDSAAYFCASSSGQNTGELFFGEGSRLTVL.

In its sample, this clonotype was seen many times. The V call is TRBV12-2, the J call TRBJ1-3. TRBV12-2 is noted as a pseudogene. This CDR3 region has 15 residues. The CDR3 region has the DNA TGTGCAAGTCGCTTAAGTTCGGTGCGTGGAAACACCATATATTTT. Its protein product is CASRLSSVRGNTIYF.

This clonotype was seen at least ten times. The gene calls are TRBV12-5 and TRBJ1-1, with a weak D call TRBD1 (6 bases). Germline CDR1 and CDR2: LGHNT and FRNRAP. The CDR3 runs 11 residues. V was trimmed by 9 bases and J by 4 bases, leaving 9 bases between them. CDR3 DNA: TGTGCTAGCCGGGACATCACTGAAGCTTTCTTT. Protein: CASRDITEAFF.

This clonotype was recorded a few times. V and J are TRBV6-2 or TRBV6-3 and TRBJ2-5; D is perhaps TRBD1 or TRBD2 (5 bases each). Trimming removed 5 bases at V and 5 bases at J, with 21 bases between. Germline CDR1 MNHEY, CDR2 SVGEGT. This CDR3 contains 16 residues. Here the CDR3 reads CASSPAGTSIGETQYF. The CDR3 nucleotides are TGTGCCAGCAGTCCCGCCGGGACCTCGATTGGGGAGACCCAGTACTTC.

This clonotype was seen many times. This chain links TRBV20-1 with TRBJ1-1; 7 nucleotides line up with TRBD1. Germline CDR1 and CDR2: DFQATT and SNEGSKA (reference sequence). Trimming removed 2 bases from V and 0 bases from J; junction bases left unmatched: 12. The CDR3 spans 17 residues. In nucleotides, the CDR3 is TGCAGTGCTAGACGACTCACAGGGGACGTATTGAACACTGAAGCTTTCTTT. As protein: CSARRLTGDVLNTEAFF.

This clonotype was recorded at least ten times. The rearrangement uses TRBV28 and TRBJ2-2; 9 bases are a match to TRBD2. CDR1 MDHEN and CDR2 SYDVKM come from the germline V gene. V shed 1 base, J shed 4 bases, and the junction held 4 bases outside the gene matches. The CDR3 is 16 amino acids. CDR3 coding DNA: TGTGCCAGCAGTTTATTCGGGACTAGCCCCACCGGGGAGCTGTTTTTT. As protein: CASSLFGTSPTGELFF.

The table lists this clonotype with many counts. This chain joins TRBV20-1 and TRBJ2-7; D could derive from TRBD1 or TRBD2 (5 bases each). Per the germline V gene, CDR1 is DFQATT and CDR2 is SNEGSKA (reference sequence). There are 14 residues in the CDR3. V was cut by 4 bases and J by 4 bases, with 17 bases left in between. CDR3 nucleotide sequence: TGCAGTGCTAACGCACAGGACTTTGGGTACGAGCAGTACTTC. It encodes CSANAQDFGYEQYF.

In this sample, this clonotype turned up many times. The chain links TRBV6-2 or TRBV6-3 to TRBJ1-1; D unclear. This CDR3 is 17 amino acids long. With 0 bases removed from V and 0 bases from J, the gap between germline ends came to 14 bases. CDR1 is MNHEY, CDR2 SVGEGT, per germline. Written as DNA, the CDR3 is TGTGCCAGCAGTTACTCGCAAGAGTCACTCATGAACACTGAAGCTTTCTTT. This encodes CASSYSQESLMNTEAFF.

The table lists this clonotype with many counts. CDR3 in DNA: TGTGCCAGTAGTATTAGGGGGGTGGAGACCCAGTACTTC. Amino acids: CASSIRGVETQYF. The chain is built from TRBV19 and TRBJ2-5; D tentatively reads TRBD1 or TRBD2 (6 bases each). Germline lookup yields CDR1 LNHDA and CDR2 SQIVND (reference sequence). The germline V and J ends were trimmed by 3 bases and 5 bases, with 10 bases remaining between them. The CDR3 sequence is 13 residues long.